The entry below describes one T cell receptor beta chain. Its specificity is not known. This sample was taken from a study of shared clonotypes between healthy human individuals. Study results and limitations: Few donors restricted represented genetic and exposure-history diversity. Tissue TCR repertoires likely differ from these blood-only repertoires.

Ten immunoSEQ deep assay plates were used by the authors to sequence unsorted PBMC DNA. Repertoires were generated with immunoSEQ multiplex PCR, while TCRdb's copy carries only in-frame clones and drops some. The top ten clones hold around 11% of a sample with hundreds of thousands of clones, about 74% of them seen once. The clonotype originates from a woman aged 40 to 55 in good health. Some clones in this sample may be carry-over from other donors' samples. The specimen sequenced was PBMCs.

The CDR3 sequence is CASSQDWTSGSYEQYF. CDR3 nucleotide sequence: TGTGCCAGCAGCCAAGATTGGACTAGCGGGAGCTACGAGCAGTACTTC. The chain couples TRBV11-2 to TRBJ2-5, with 13 bases matching TRBD2. The tail of the sequence fits TRBJ2-7 better, so the J call may be wrong. Germline V lookup: CDR1 SGHAT, CDR2 FQNNGV. CDR3 length: 16 amino acids.